The 6 T cell receptor beta chains listed next were all sequenced from one sample in a study of T-cell memory formation after mild COVID-19. TCRdb reprocessed the 5' RACE reads with MiXCR, giving one entry per CDR3 protein. The sample has 400,000 to 500,000 distinct CDR3 sequences; approximately 24% are singletons. The sample taken for sequencing was PBMCs or a T cell subset sorted from them (not recorded which). The origin of the receptors is an adult woman who had mild COVID-19 (a few samples of this study predate the infection). Cell type and time point are not known.

This rearrangement joins TRBV5-1 to TRBJ1-2; D is undetermined. Germline V CDR1 and CDR2: SGHRS, YFSETQ. There are 12 residues in the CDR3. V was clipped by 0 bases and J by 4 bases, with 4 bases between them. The CDR3 DNA reads as TGCGCCAGCAGCTTGGACGTCTATGGCTACACCTTC. Amino acids: CASSLDVYGYTF.

This clonotype was detected once. The CDR3 loop reads CASSFGTGVNQPQHF. Here the CDR3 DNA reads TGTGCCAGCAGTTTCGGGACAGGTGTTAATCAGCCCCAGCATTTT. The chain joins TRBV27 to TRBJ1-5; 8 nucleotides match TRBD1. The V gene's germline CDR1 is MNHEY and CDR2 SMNVEV (reference sequence). The CDR3 runs 15 residues. J lost 4 bases, V lost 3 bases, and 5 bases had no gene match.

The J gene is TRBJ2-1, the V gene TRBV7-2; 9 bases align to TRBD2. Trimming at V came to 5 bases and at J to 6 bases, leaving 11 bases not matched to a gene. Germline lookup yields CDR1 SGHTA and CDR2 FQGNSA. The CDR3 loop spans 16 amino acids. The CDR3 sequence is CASSTGGAGGVNEQFF. The CDR3, as DNA: TGTGCCAGCAGCACGGGAGGTGCGGGAGGGGTCAATGAGCAGTTCTTC.

This clonotype showed up just a few times. The chain links TRBV7-6 to TRBJ2-1; 7 bases are a match to TRBD2. In germline, CDR1 is SGHVS, CDR2 FNYEAQ. Trimming at V came to 1 base and at J to 8 bases, leaving 8 bases not matched to a gene. This CDR3 has 15 amino acids. CDR3 region: CASSLETFTSDEQFF. CDR3 in DNA: TGTGCCAGCAGCTTAGAGACTTTCACTAGCGATGAGCAGTTCTTC.

There are many counts of this clonotype. The CDR3 region has the DNA TGTGCCAGCAGCCCAAAATCCGGGACTAGCGGGGGTACCTACAATGAGCAGTTCTTC. This sequence encodes CASSPKSGTSGGTYNEQFF. The chain links TRBV7-2 to TRBJ2-1, with TRBD2 matching 14 bases. Germline loops: CDR1 SGHTA, CDR2 FQGNSA. J lost 2 bases, V lost 5 bases, and 11 bases had no gene match. The CDR3 is made up of 19 amino acids.

CDR3 sequence (DNA): TGTGCCAGCAGTCCACGCAGTGGGGCCAACGTCCTGACTTTC. This translates into CASSPRSGANVLTF. The genes are TRBV27 and TRBJ2-6; no definite D call. The CDR3 is made up of 14 amino acids. Deletions cut 5 bases from V and 3 bases from J, with 8 bases between. Germline CDR1 and CDR2: MNHEY and SMNVEV (reference sequence).